Following are 29 T cell receptor beta chains from one sample sequenced in a study of T cells in Graves' hyperthyroidism and ophthalmopathy. Amplified TCR beta CDR3 regions derived from RNA transcripts. Primed by the HTBI set, a first-round RT-PCR was run on the TCR CDR3. TCRdb used MiXCR to reprocess the multiplex PCR reads, holding one entry per CDR3 protein. The sample gives around 580,000 distinct CDR3 sequences, around 17% of which show up once; roughly 18% is in the top ten. The sample was blood. Every receptor here comes from a woman younger than 30 with Graves' hyperthyroidism.

The chain links TRBV9 to TRBJ2-3; unclear D gene. V lost 3 bases, J lost 6 bases, and 8 bases lay in between. The CDR3 length is 12 residues. The germline V gene has CDR1 SGDLS and CDR2 YYNGEE. CDR3 region: CASSAIRDTQYF. In DNA form, the CDR3 reads TGTGCCAGCAGCGCCATCAGGGATACGCAGTATTTT.

This clonotype was counted at least ten times. The chain is built from TRBV5-1 and TRBJ2-5; unclear D gene. This CDR3 region has 15 residues. The germline V gene encodes CDR1 SGHRS and CDR2 YFSETQ. Between the trimmed V and J ends, which lost 5 bases and 1 base, there was a span of 15 bases. The CDR3 region is CASRPRSSVQETQYF. CDR3 DNA: TGCGCCAGCAGGCCGCGTTCTTCGGTCCAAGAGACCCAGTACTTC. Looking up the rest from reference TRBV5-1 and TRBJ2-5 gives the full variable domain: KAGVTQTPRYLIKTRGQQVTLSCSPISGHRSVSWYQQTPGQGLQFLFEYFSETQRNKGNFPGRFSGRQFSNSRSEMNVSTLELGDSALYLCASRPRSSVQETQYFGPGTRLLVL.

In its sample, this clonotype was seen a few times. The chain combines TRBV19 with TRBJ2-5, with 7 bases aligning to TRBD1. Germline CDR1 is LNHDA and CDR2 is SQIVND (reference sequence). The CDR3 runs 16 residues. V was clipped by 10 bases and J by 4 bases; unmatched bases: 18. The CDR3 sequence is CAIHLGGPAERETQYF. CDR3 in DNA: TGTGCCATACATCTAGGGGGCCCCGCAGAGCGAGAGACCCAGTACTTC.

This clonotype came up many times. This sequence joins TRBV28 and TRBJ2-5, with D perhaps TRBD1 or TRBD2 (5 bases each). The CDR3 covers 11 residues. The germline V gene encodes CDR1 MDHEN and CDR2 SYDVKM. Trimming shortened V by 6 bases and J by 7 bases, and 9 bases separated the two germline ends. Written as DNA, the CDR3 is TGTGCCAGCAGCCTGGGGACGACCCAGTACTTC. It is translated as CASSLGTTQYF. Full variable domain (outside the CDR3, taken from reference TRBV28 and TRBJ2-5): DVKVTQSSRYLVKRTGEKVFLECVQDMDHENMFWYRQDPGLGLRLIYFSYDVKMKEKGDIPEGYSVSREKKERFSLILESASTNQTSMYLCASSLGTTQYFGPGTRLLVL.

The CDR3 DNA follows: TGTGCCAGCTCAGAACTAGCGGGCGTGCAAGAGACCCAGTACTTC. Its protein is CASSELAGVQETQYF. The rearrangement links TRBV18 to TRBJ2-5; TRBD2 aligns across 9 bases. Germline CDR1 is KGHSH and CDR2 is LQKENI. With V trimmed by 5 bases and J by 2 bases, 6 bases remained unmatched. This CDR3 spans 15 amino acids.

There are many counts of this clonotype. The rearrangement links TRBV10-3 to TRBJ1-1, with TRBD1 as a possible D gene (6 bases). The CDR3 spans 14 residues. The V gene's germline CDR1 is ENHRY and CDR2 SYGVKD. Trimming shortened V by 10 bases and J by 5 bases, and 20 bases separated the two germline ends. The DNA of the CDR3 is TGTGCCAGCCAAACTAGGGGGTTACGAACTGAAGCTTTCTTT. This gives the protein CASQTRGLRTEAFF.

The chain has TRBV27 and TRBJ2-3; 11 nucleotides match TRBD2. CDR3 size: 16 residues. J lost 4 bases, V lost 5 bases, and 8 bases had no gene match. CDR1 is MNHEY, CDR2 SMNVEV, per germline (reference sequence). The DNA for the CDR3 is TGTGCCAGCAGTCGGACTAGCGGGTGGGAGGCAGATACGCAGTATTTT. Protein: CASSRTSGWEADTQYF.

This clonotype showed up many times. This chain joins TRBV2 and TRBJ1-2; D gene ambiguous. CDR1 and CDR2 from the germline V gene are SNHLY and FYNNEI. There are 13 residues in the CDR3. Trimming took off 4 bases at V and 4 bases at J, with 10 bases between the two ends. In DNA form, the CDR3 reads TGTGCCAGCAGTGTTCCGGGTCTCTATGGCTACACCTTC. This codes for CASSVPGLYGYTF.

This clonotype was seen at least ten times. At one end the junction does not follow the germline gene, possibly because of a read error. The chain carries TRBV12-3 or TRBV12-4 and TRBJ2-1; 7 nucleotides align to TRBD1. This CDR3 contains 15 residues. This CDR3 is CASRSDRVSYNEQFF. In nucleotides, the CDR3 is TGTGCCAGCAGGTCAGACAGGGTTTCCTACAATGAACAGTTCTTC.

Many counts were recorded for this clonotype. This chain connects TRBV12-3 or TRBV12-4 to TRBJ2-1; D unclear. Between the trimmed V and J ends, which lost 6 bases and 4 bases, there was a span of 10 bases. This CDR3 contains 13 residues. CDR3 loop: CASRPGRYNEQFF. CDR3 nucleotides: TGTGCCAGCAGACCCGGACGGTACAATGAGCAGTTCTTC.

This clonotype has ten or more counts. This chain links TRBV29-1 with TRBJ2-5; 10 nucleotides line up with TRBD2. After removal of 4 bases from V and 4 bases from J, the junction contained 6 bases not matched to a gene. The V gene's germline CDR1 is SQVTM and CDR2 ANQGSEA. This CDR3 spans 14 amino acids. CDR3 in amino acids: CSVALAGRGETQYF. CDR3 nucleotide sequence: TGCAGCGTTGCACTAGCGGGAAGGGGAGAGACCCAGTACTTC.

This clonotype was observed a handful of times. The chain links TRBV10-3 to TRBJ2-5; the D is unclear. Germline CDR1 ENHRY, CDR2 SYGVKD. V was clipped by 3 bases and J by 2 bases, with 7 bases between them. The CDR3 spans 13 residues. DNA for the CDR3: TGTGCCATCAGTGATCGGTCTCAAGAGACCCAGTACTTC. This translates into CAISDRSQETQYF.

The genes are TRBV12-3 or TRBV12-4 and TRBJ1-6; D unclear. V was cut by 0 bases and J by 3 bases, with 9 bases left in between. The CDR3 loop spans 16 amino acids. DNA of the CDR3: TGTGCCAGCAGTTTAGCTTCGGGCCTCTATAATTCACCCCTCCACTTT. Amino acid sequence: CASSLASGLYNSPLHF.

This clonotype was observed a handful of times. The chain joins TRBV5-1 to TRBJ2-5, with D maybe TRBD1 (5 bases). V shed 4 bases and J shed 1 base, with 11 bases lying between them. The CDR3 has 14 amino acids. Germline V CDR1 and CDR2: SGHRS, YFSETQ. CDR3 residues: CASSPDSTQETQYF. CDR3 DNA: TGCGCCAGCAGCCCCGACAGTACCCAAGAGACCCAGTACTTC.

This chain joins TRBV27 and TRBJ1-6; the D is unclear. Germline lookup yields CDR1 MNHEY and CDR2 SMNVEV (reference sequence). V gave up 6 bases and J gave up 7 bases, with 13 bases separating them. The CDR3 loop spans 14 amino acids. The CDR3 sequence is CASSITGGNSPLHF. As DNA, the CDR3 is TGTGCCAGCAGCATCACCGGCGGAAATTCACCCCTCCACTTT.

This clonotype was seen ten or more times. The chain has TRBV5-1 and TRBJ2-3; 7 bases match TRBD2. V trimming: 4 bases; J trimming: 0 bases; junction bases outside the gene matches: 8. The CDR3 has 16 residues. Germline-derived CDR1 and CDR2 are SGHRS and YFSETQ. This CDR3 reads CASSGRGDSSTDTQYF. The DNA for the CDR3 is TGCGCCAGCAGCGGCCGGGGGGACTCTAGCACAGATACGCAGTATTTT.

This clonotype showed up many times. This sequence joins TRBV6-1 and TRBJ2-7, with 8 bases fitting TRBD2. CDR1 MNHNS and CDR2 SASEGT come from the germline V gene. CDR3 length: 15 residues. J lost 2 bases, V lost 10 bases, and 13 bases had no gene match. The CDR3 bases are TGTGCCACCAGAGAGTCGGGACTAGTTACCTACGAGCAGTACTTC. This encodes CATRESGLVTYEQYF.

The table lists this clonotype with a few counts. The V call is TRBV6-2 or TRBV6-3, the J call TRBJ2-1, with 7 bases lining up with TRBD2. Trimming took 4 bases from V and 4 from J; bases not matched to a gene: 4. Germline values: CDR1 MNHEY, CDR2 SVGEGT. The CDR3 extends over 14 amino acids. CDR3 sequence: CASSLRERYNEQFF. As DNA, the CDR3 is TGTGCCAGCAGTTTGCGGGAGAGATACAATGAGCAGTTCTTC.

The chain joins TRBV28 to TRBJ2-2; possible D gene TRBD2, 6 bases. The CDR3 covers 14 residues. The V gene lost 5 bases and the J gene lost 5 bases, with 12 bases spanning the gap. In germline, CDR1 is MDHEN, CDR2 SYDVKM. The CDR3 nucleotides are TGTGCCAGCAGTGATCTGGAGGGGACCGGGGAGCTGTTTTTT. The encoded protein is CASSDLEGTGELFF. The full variable domain, its missing parts supplied by reference TRBV28 and TRBJ2-2, is DVKVTQSSRYLVKRTGEKVFLECVQDMDHENMFWYRQDPGLGLRLIYFSYDVKMKEKGDIPEGYSVSREKKERFSLILESASTNQTSMYLCASSDLEGTGELFFGEGSRLTVL.

V usage is TRBV10-3 and J usage is TRBJ2-1; 10 nucleotides align to TRBD2. Unmatched junction bases numbered 4, after V lost 5 bases and J lost 6 bases. The CDR3 has 14 amino acids. Germline V gene lookup returns CDR1 ENHRY and CDR2 SYGVKD. The chain's CDR3 is CAISLAGGANEQFF. CDR3 DNA sequence: TGTGCCATCAGTTTAGCGGGGGGCGCCAATGAGCAGTTCTTC.

The chain recombines TRBV2 with TRBJ1-4, with 7 nucleotides matching TRBD1. The CDR3 totals 12 residues. CDR1 and CDR2 (germline): SNHLY, FYNNEI. J lost 13 bases, V lost 5 bases, and 7 bases had no gene match. The CDR3 reads CASSKDRDRLFF. The CDR3 DNA reads TGTGCCAGCAGTAAAGACAGGGACCGACTGTTTTTT.

V usage is TRBV15 and J usage is TRBJ2-1, with D hard to call. The CDR3 contains 16 residues. The V end was cut by 0 bases, the J end by 0 bases, with 9 bases between. CDR1 is LNHNV, CDR2 YYDKDF, per germline (reference sequence). CDR3 in amino acids: CATSRDLDSSYNEQFF. CDR3 in DNA: TGTGCCACCAGCAGAGATCTAGATAGCTCCTACAATGAGCAGTTCTTC.

The V and J genes are TRBV19 and TRBJ2-7; maybe TRBD1 (6 bases). Germline CDR1 and CDR2: LNHDA and SQIVND (reference sequence). The CDR3 sequence is 13 residues long. With 3 bases removed from V and 5 bases from J, the gap between germline ends came to 11 bases. This chain's CDR3 is CASSILQGNEQYF. CDR3 nucleotides: TGTGCCAGTAGTATTCTACAGGGAAACGAGCAGTACTTC.

This clonotype was detected ten times or more. The chain joins TRBV30 to TRBJ2-3, with D possibly TRBD2 on 5 matching bases. V was trimmed by 2 bases and J by 4 bases, leaving 13 bases between them. The CDR3 loop spans 14 amino acids. The germline CDR1 and CDR2 sequences are GTSNPN and SVGIG (reference sequence). CDR3 residues: CAWSLGVRSDTQYF. CDR3 DNA: TGTGCCTGGAGTTTGGGAGTACGATCAGATACGCAGTATTTT.

This clonotype was counted many times. The chain uses TRBV7-2 and TRBJ2-7, with 7 bases matching TRBD1. Germline trimming cut 5 bases from V and 2 bases from J; bases unmatched to any gene: 6. The germline V gene encodes CDR1 SGHTA and CDR2 FQGNSA. The CDR3 is 14 residues long. DNA for the CDR3: TGTGCCAGCAGCCCCTACAGGGGAACCTACGAGCAGTACTTC. It specifies CASSPYRGTYEQYF.

This clonotype has more than one count but fewer than ten. This chain uses TRBV12-3 or TRBV12-4 with TRBJ2-1; the match to TRBD2 covers 8 bases. The CDR3 spans 15 residues. The V gene end was trimmed by 5 bases and the J gene end by 6 bases; junction bases not matched to a gene: 9. CDR3 DNA sequence: TGTGCCAGCAGTACGACTAGCGCTGGGGGCAATGAGCAGTTCTTC. As protein: CASSTTSAGGNEQFF.

V gene TRBV10-2 combines with J gene TRBJ2-5; 10 bases map to TRBD2. CDR3 length equals 13 residues. The germline CDR1 and CDR2 sequences are WSHSY and SAAADI. Trimming removed 6 bases from V and 5 bases from J; junction bases left unmatched: 3. CDR3 coding DNA: TGCGCCAGCAGGACTAGCGGGCTGGAGACCCAGTACTTC. The encoded protein is CASRTSGLETQYF.

This clonotype was counted ten times or more. This chain connects TRBV12-3 or TRBV12-4 to TRBJ2-5; D not resolved. Trimming pared 1 base from V and 5 bases from J, leaving 11 bases between. This CDR3 spans 14 amino acids. As DNA, the CDR3 is TGTGCCAGCAGTTTAGGGTTCGGCGTCGAGACCCAGTACTTC. Its protein product is CASSLGFGVETQYF.

This clonotype was detected ten times or more. J is TRBJ1-1 and V is TRBV5-1; 7 bases line up with TRBD1. The CDR3 is made up of 15 amino acids. The ends lost 4 bases at V and 0 bases at J; junction bases unmatched: 6. Germline V gene lookup returns CDR1 SGHRS and CDR2 YFSETQ. The chain's CDR3 is CASSRDRSMNTEAFF. CDR3 nucleotides: TGCGCCAGCAGCCGGGACAGAAGTATGAACACTGAAGCTTTCTTT.